The rows below give T cell receptor beta chains drawn from one sample of a study of cytomegalovirus exposure and HLA in healthy donors. Libraries were prepared by immunoSEQ multiplex PCR; TCRdb keeps only in-frame clonotypes and omits some of them. The sample yields about 150,000 clones, roughly 80% seen once. Sequences were obtained from PBMCs. These receptors came from a woman aged 40 to 50 in good health and CMV-seronegative. The CDR3 runs from the conserved cysteine through the conserved F or W. Fields, in order: J gene, clone size, V gene, D gene, CDR3 DNA, CDR3 protein. A D gene is named only where the DNA matches it firmly. Only some rows state a clone size, as once, few, many or a class for expanded clones.

TRBJ1-1,NA,TRBV11-2,TRBD1,TGTGCCAGCAGCTTTATGGGACAGGGGGCTATTGAAGCTTTCTTT,CASSFMGQGAIEAFF
TRBJ2-1,NA,TRBV5-1,NA,TGCGCCAGCAGCTGGACGCAGGGGCCGGGGAATGAGCAGTTCTTC,CASSWTQGPGNEQFF
TRBJ2-7,NA,TRBV28,TRBD1,TGTGCCAGCAGGACTCAGGGGGTGGGTACTTACGAGCAGTACTTC,CASRTQGVGTYEQYF
TRBJ2-2,NA,TRBV29-1,TRBD1,TGCAGCGTGGACGGGACAGGGAACACCGGGGAGCTGTTTTTT,CSVDGTGNTGELFF
TRBJ2-7,NA,TRBV10-3,NA,TGTGCCATCAGTGTACAGGTCACCTACGAGCAGTACTTC,CAISVQVTYEQYF
TRBJ1-2,NA,TRBV11-2,NA,TGTGCCAGCAGCTTCGGCCCGGGACACGCCTATGGCTACACCTTC,CASSFGPGHAYGYTF
TRBJ2-1,NA,TRBV6-5,TRBD2,TGTGCCAGCAGATTCGGACTAGCGGGAGGATATGAGCAGTTCTTC,CASRFGLAGGYEQFF
TRBJ2-7,once,TRBV5-6,TRBD1,TGTGCCAGCAGCTTCTCAGACAGGGGAAGCTACGAGCAGTACTTC,CASSFSDRGSYEQYF
TRBJ1-1,NA,TRBV7-2,NA,TGTGCCAGCAGCTTAGGTGCCGGGAGAATAAACACTGAAGCTTTCTTT,CASSLGAGRINTEAFF
TRBJ1-5,NA,TRBV4-2,TRBD1,TGTGCCAGCAGCCAGTTGACAGGGCATCAGCCCCAGCATTTT,CASSQLTGHQPQHF
TRBJ1-1,NA,TRBV5-1,NA,TGCGCCAGCAGATTACAGGGCTTGAGCACTGAAGCTTTCTTT,CASRLQGLSTEAFF
TRBJ2-1,NA,TRBV5-4,TRBD2,TGTGCCAGCAGCTTGGCCCCGAGCGGGGGGGTCTCCTACAATGAGCAGTTCTTC,CASSLAPSGGVSYNEQFF
TRBJ2-1,once,TRBV11-2,NA,TGTGCCAGCAGCTTAACGGCCAGGGTGAGTTCCTACAATGAGCAGTTCTTC,CASSLTARVSSYNEQFF
TRBJ2-7,NA,TRBV14,NA,TGTGCCAGCAGCCATGGCCCTAGGGGGACCTACGAGCAGTACTTC,CASSHGPRGTYEQYF
TRBJ2-3,NA,TRBV4-1,NA,TGCGCCAGCAGCCAGGCCCCACACACAGATACGCAGTATTTT,CASSQAPHTDTQYF
TRBJ2-7,NA,TRBV10-2,TRBD2,TGCGCCAGCAGGGGGGGACTACCCCCCAACGAGCAGTACTTC,CASRGGLPPNEQYF
TRBJ1-2,NA,TRBV28,NA,TGTGCCAGCTCCGTCCCCGCCGGGGGCTACACCTTC,CASSVPAGGYTF
TRBJ1-6,NA,TRBV9,TRBD1,TGTGCCAGCAGCGTAGCTCCCTACGGACAGGAAAATTCACCCCTCCACTTT,CASSVAPYGQENSPLHF
TRBJ2-7,NA,TRBV7-8,TRBD1,TGTGCCAGCAGCCCCGGGACAGCCCCCTACGAGCAGTACTTC,CASSPGTAPYEQYF
TRBJ2-5,NA,TRBV2,NA,TGTGCCAGCGTTACAGGCCAAGAGACCCAGTACTTC,CASVTGQETQYF
TRBJ2-3,NA,TRBV29-1,TRBD2,TGCAGCGTTCAGGTAGCGGGAGGCGCAGATACGCAGTATTTT,CSVQVAGGADTQYF
TRBJ1-1,few,TRBV9,NA,TGTGCCAGCAGCCCATCGGGACTGCACACTGAAGCTTTCTTT,CASSPSGLHTEAFF
TRBJ2-2,NA,TRBV4-1,NA,TGCGCCAGCAGCCCAGGGACCGGGGAGCTGTTTTTT,CASSPGTGELFF
TRBJ2-1,NA,TRBV11-3,NA,TGTGCCAGCAGAACTCTCGTGGTTTCGGGTGAGCAGTTCTTC,CASRTLVVSGEQFF
TRBJ1-4,NA,TRBV5-1,NA,TGCGCCAGCAGCTTGGTGGGGAGTCCTAATGAAAAACTGTTTTTT,CASSLVGSPNEKLFF
TRBJ1-2,NA,TRBV9,NA,TGTGCCAGCAGCGTTTTCGACAAAACTAACTATGGCTACACCTTC,CASSVFDKTNYGYTF
TRBJ1-1,NA,TRBV11-3,NA,TGTGCCAGCAGCTTAAGTGCAGGAAACACTGAAGCTTTCTTT,CASSLSAGNTEAFF
TRBJ1-1,NA,TRBV6-1,TRBD1,TGTGCCAGCAGGGGTGGGGCAGGGGGCTTTCCTGAAGCTTTCTTT,CASRGGAGGFPEAFF
TRBJ2-5,NA,TRBV9,TRBD2,TGTGCCAGCAGCATCGGACTAGCGGGAGGGGTACACAAAGAGACCCAGTACTTC,CASSIGLAGGVHKETQYF
TRBJ2-5,NA,TRBV5-6,NA,TGTGCCAGCAGCTTAAAGCCACTTAAAGAGACCCAGTACTTC,CASSLKPLKETQYF
TRBJ1-1,NA,TRBV5-8,NA,TGTGCCAGCAGCTTGTCTCTAAACACTGAAGCTTTCTTT,CASSLSLNTEAFF
TRBJ1-2,NA,TRBV5-1,NA,TGCGCCAGCAGAACCGACGCCATTAACTACGGCTACACCTTC,CASRTDAINYGYTF
TRBJ2-2,NA,TRBV5-1,TRBD1,TGCGCCAGCAGCCGTACAGGGGTTACCGGGGAGCTGTTTTTT,CASSRTGVTGELFF
TRBJ1-1,NA,TRBV12-5,NA,TGTGCTAGTGGTTTGCCGTCTTTGGGAGACACTGAAGCTTTCTTT,CASGLPSLGDTEAFF
TRBJ2-3,NA,TRBV29-1,NA,TGCAGCGCGGGATCTAAAGATACGCAGTATTTT,CSAGSKDTQYF
TRBJ1-1,NA,TRBV4-2,TRBD1,TGTGCCAGCAGCCAAGATCCGGGACAGGGGGGGGACACTGAAGCTTTCTTT,CASSQDPGQGGDTEAFF
TRBJ1-2,once,TRBV10-3,TRBD1,TGTGCCATCAGTGAGTCGATGACAGGGAACGGCTACACCTTC,CAISESMTGNGYTF
TRBJ1-2,NA,TRBV6-1,NA,TGTGCCAGCAGTGAAGCGCTATCAGGGTATGGCTACACCTTC,CASSEALSGYGYTF
TRBJ2-3,NA,TRBV7-8,TRBD1,TGTGCCAGCAGCTACACATGGGACAGGGGAAACACAGATACGCAGTATTTT,CASSYTWDRGNTDTQYF
TRBJ1-3,NA,TRBV6-1,NA,TGTGCCAGCAACTCCTGGGGAAACACCATATATTTT,CASNSWGNTIYF
TRBJ1-2,few,TRBV5-1,NA,TGCGCCAGCAGTCCCGTGGGGGCAGACTATGGCTACACCTTC,CASSPVGADYGYTF
TRBJ1-2,few,TRBV5-1,TRBD1,TGCGCCAGCAGCTCCGAGGACAGGGCGGCGTTCTATGGCTACACCTTC,CASSSEDRAAFYGYTF